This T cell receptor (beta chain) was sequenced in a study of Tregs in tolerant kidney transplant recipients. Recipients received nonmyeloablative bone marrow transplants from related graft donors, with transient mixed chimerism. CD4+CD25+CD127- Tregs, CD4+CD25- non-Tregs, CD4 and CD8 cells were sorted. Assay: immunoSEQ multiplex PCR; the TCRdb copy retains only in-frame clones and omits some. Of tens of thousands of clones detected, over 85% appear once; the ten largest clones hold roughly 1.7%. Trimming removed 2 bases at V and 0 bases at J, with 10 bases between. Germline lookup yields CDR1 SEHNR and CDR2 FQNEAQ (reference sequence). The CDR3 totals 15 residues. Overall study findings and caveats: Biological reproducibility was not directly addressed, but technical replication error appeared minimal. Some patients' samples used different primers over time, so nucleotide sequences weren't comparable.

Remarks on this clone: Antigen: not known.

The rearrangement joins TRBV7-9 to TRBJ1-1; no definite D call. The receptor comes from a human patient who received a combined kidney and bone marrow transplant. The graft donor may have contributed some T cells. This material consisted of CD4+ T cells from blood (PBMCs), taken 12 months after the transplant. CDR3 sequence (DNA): TGTGCCAGCAGCTTACACAATGCCCTGAACACTGAAGCTTTCTTT. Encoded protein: CASSLHNALNTEAFF.